A single sample gave rise to the 9 T cell receptor beta chains below, sequenced in a study of blood T cell repertoires in COVID-19. Some clones are missing from TCRdb's copy, which holds only in-frame ones; the method was immunoSEQ multiplex PCR. The sample yields around 330,000 clones, 90% seen once. The sequenced sample consisted of PBMCs or T cells enriched from blood (not recorded which). All receptors come from a man aged 55 to 70 who had recovered from COVID-19.

The chain recombines TRBV7-2 with TRBJ2-3; weak D call: TRBD2 (6 bases). CDR3 length equals 17 residues. In germline, CDR1 is SGHTA, CDR2 FQGNSA. Between the trimmed V and J ends, which lost 4 bases and 4 bases, there was a span of 21 bases. CDR3 nucleotide sequence: TGTGCCAGCAGCTCGAGCCTCGGGGGAGTTGGTGCAGATACGCAGTATTTT. Translation gives CASSSSLGGVGADTQYF. The full variable domain, with the rest looked up from reference TRBV7-2 and TRBJ2-3, is GAGVSQSPSNKVTEKGKDVELRCDPISGHTALYWYRQSLGQGLEFLIYFQGNSAPDKSGLPSDRFSAERTGGSVSTLTIQRTQQEDSAVYLCASSSSLGGVGADTQYFGPGTRLTVL.

The chain uses TRBV7-9 and TRBJ2-3; 12 nucleotides align to TRBD2. Losses at the gene ends were 6 bases for V and 1 base for J; bases not matched to a gene: 11. CDR3 length equals 18 residues. Per the germline V gene, CDR1 is SEHNR and CDR2 is FQNEAQ (reference sequence). The CDR3 coding sequence is TGTGCCAGCAGACGGGAGCTAGCGGGAGGGCCGCGCACAGATACGCAGTATTTT. Protein product: CASRRELAGGPRTDTQYF. The whole variable domain, remainder taken from reference TRBV7-9 and TRBJ2-3, is DTGVSQNPRHKITKRGQNVTFRCDPISEHNRLYWYRQTLGQGPEFLTYFQNEAQLEKSRLLSDRFSAERPKGSFSTLEIQRTEQGDSAMYLCASRRELAGGPRTDTQYFGPGTRLTVL.

This chain joins TRBV4-3 and TRBJ2-5; 7 bases agree with TRBD1. After removal of 0 bases from V and 4 bases from J, the junction contained 5 bases not matched to a gene. This CDR3 comprises 15 residues. Germline V CDR1 and CDR2: LGHNA, YSLEER. The CDR3 is CASSQDTGVGETQYF. The CDR3 bases are TGCGCCAGCAGCCAAGATACAGGGGTAGGAGAGACCCAGTACTTC.

In the case of this clone: Different DNA sequences within this sample yield the same CDR3. The genes are TRBV9 and TRBJ1-1; a possible D gene is TRBD1 (5 bases). Germline assignment: CDR1 SGDLS and CDR2 YYNGEE. The CDR3 loop spans 13 amino acids. Trimming shortened V by 1 base and J by 3 bases, and 7 bases separated the two germline ends. The CDR3 nucleotides read TGTGCCAGCAGCGTAAGGGGCGACACTGAAGCTTTCTTT. This codes for CASSVRGDTEAFF.

This sequence joins TRBV19 and TRBJ1-5; tentative D call: TRBD1 (5 bases). CDR1 is LNHDA and CDR2 is SQIVND in the germline V gene (reference sequence). CDR3 length equals 15 residues. V lost 6 bases to trimming and J lost 4 bases, with 16 bases between them. The CDR3 DNA reads TGTGCCAGTAGAATGTTACCGACAGTAAATCAGCCCCAGCATTTT. It is translated as CASRMLPTVNQPQHF.

The genes are TRBV7-3 and TRBJ2-2, with TRBD2 as a possible D gene (5 bases). Germline CDR1 is SGHTA and CDR2 is FQGTGA. Between the trimmed V and J ends, which lost 3 bases and 11 bases, there was a span of 13 bases. CDR3 length equals 13 residues. CDR3 residues: CASSLASGRELFF. The CDR3 coding sequence is TGTGCCAGCAGCTTGGCATCGGGGAGAGAGCTGTTTTTT.

DNA for the CDR3: TGCGCCAGCAGCTTGCAGGCGGGGAAGGGAGCTGAAGCTTTCTTT. This sequence encodes CASSLQAGKGAEAFF. The V call is TRBV5-1, the J call TRBJ1-1, with unresolved D. From germline, CDR1 is SGHRS and CDR2 YFSETQ. This CDR3 spans 15 amino acids. V lost 1 base, J lost 6 bases, and 16 bases lay in between.

The V and J genes are TRBV9 and TRBJ2-1; 7 bases are a match to TRBD2. CDR3 length equals 16 residues. Per germline, CDR1 SGDLS and CDR2 YYNGEE. Trimming removed 3 bases from V and 0 bases from J; junction bases left unmatched: 6. DNA for the CDR3: TGTGCCAGCAGCGCAGAGCGGGGCAGCTCCTACAATGAGCAGTTCTTC. It is translated as CASSAERGSSYNEQFF. Full variable domain (outside the CDR3, taken from reference TRBV9 and TRBJ2-1): DSGVTQTPKHLITATGQRVTLRCSPRSGDLSVYWYQQSLDQGLQFLIQYYNGEERAKGNILERFSAQQFPDLHSELNLSSLELGDSALYFCASSAERGSSYNEQFFGPGTRLTVL.

The chain couples TRBV24-1 to TRBJ2-7, with 10 positions matching TRBD1. V shed 9 bases, J shed 4 bases, and the junction held 5 bases outside the gene matches. The CDR3 totals 13 residues. CDR1 and CDR2 (germline): KGHDR, SFDVKD. The CDR3 region is CATPGTGAYEQYF. CDR3 DNA sequence: TGTGCCACCCCGGGGACAGGGGCGTACGAGCAGTACTTC.